This paragraph covers one T cell receptor (beta chain) sequence. No antigen is known for it. The data are from a study of monozygotic twins with inflammatory bowel disease. Study-wide points: Relative to healthy twins, IBD patients had fewer clonotypes in common with others, a gap that was especially apparent with disease activity. Lower TCRbeta diversity (inverse Simpson) was seen in IBD patients than in healthy co-twins. Some repertoire variability may stem from patients' differing immunosuppressive treatments.

UMIs incorporating a 6-nucleotide sample barcode were appended by means of template switching. TCRdb re-analyzed the 5' RACE reads; it lists each CDR3 protein once, without DNA. Recorded for this sample: about 380,000 distinct CDR3 sequences. This TCR came from a human donor with ulcerative colitis or Crohn's disease, or a healthy co-twin of an affected twin (not recorded which). The sequenced material came from blood.

The CDR3 loop is CASSFEFSYEQYF. This chain uses TRBV5-1 with TRBJ2-7. Germline assignment: CDR1 SGHRS and CDR2 YFSETQ. This CDR3 has 13 residues.